Each of the 27 T cell receptor beta chains below was sequenced from the same sample in a study of T cells after yellow fever vaccination. Each CDR3 protein is one row after TCRdb ran MiXCR on the 5' RACE reads. The table includes 550,000 to 750,000 distinct CDR3 sequences, approximately 15% detected once. The sample here was PBMCs, taken on the day of the yellow fever booster vaccination. Receptor source: a man aged 30-40 years who received the YFV17D yellow fever vaccine.

The V and J genes are TRBV30 and TRBJ2-1; 11 bases align to TRBD2. Germline V gives CDR1 GTSNPN, CDR2 SVGIG (reference sequence). Germline trimming cut 2 bases from V and 7 bases from J; bases unmatched to any gene: 1. The length of the CDR3 is 13 residues. The CDR3 DNA is TGTGCCTGGAGTAGGACTAGCGGGAATGAGCAGTTCTTC. This sequence encodes CAWSRTSGNEQFF. Using reference TRBV30 and TRBJ2-1 for the parts outside the CDR3, the full variable domain is SQTIHQWPATLVQPVGSPLSLECTVEGTSNPNLYWYRQAAGRGLQLLFYSVGIGQISSEVPQNLSASRPQDRQFILSSKKLLLSDSGFYLCAWSRTSGNEQFFGPGTRLTVL.

In this sample, this clonotype turned up once. The rearrangement uses TRBV5-8 and TRBJ2-4, with D possibly TRBD2 on 5 matching bases. The CDR3 spans 14 residues. CDR1 is SGHTS, CDR2 YDEGEE, per germline. V lost 6 bases and J 8 bases, leaving 18 bases between the germline ends. The CDR3 nucleotides read TGTGCCAGCAACCAAGGACTCCCCGGGGACATTCAGTACTTC. This encodes CASNQGLPGDIQYF.

The V gene is TRBV5-1, the J gene TRBJ2-2; D is possibly TRBD1 or TRBD2 (5 bases each). Trimming cost V 0 bases and J 1 base, with 7 bases left between them. The V gene's germline CDR1 is SGHRS and CDR2 YFSETQ. This CDR3 is 15 amino acids long. DNA of the CDR3: TGCGCCAGCAGCTTGGAGAGGGGGAACACCGGGGAGCTGTTTTTT. This translates into CASSLERGNTGELFF.

The chain is built from TRBV20-1 and TRBJ2-7; TRBD2 aligns across 8 bases. Per the germline V gene, CDR1 is DFQATT and CDR2 is SNEGSKA (reference sequence). Unmatched junction bases numbered 15, after V lost 6 bases and J lost 2 bases. The CDR3 consists of 16 residues. In DNA, the CDR3 is TGCAGTGCCGGCCAACTTCGAGCGGGAGTAACCTACGAGCAGTACTTC. Amino acids: CSAGQLRAGVTYEQYF.

This clonotype came up many times. The V and J genes are TRBV6-1 and TRBJ2-7; D remains ambiguous. V gave up 5 bases and J gave up 2 bases, with 13 bases separating them. The germline V gene encodes CDR1 MNHNS and CDR2 SASEGT. The CDR3 sequence is 14 residues long. CDR3 region: CASSLGLETYEQYF. The CDR3 DNA follows: TGTGCCAGCAGTCTTGGGCTAGAGACCTACGAGCAGTACTTC.

The CDR3 bases are TGTGCCAGCAGCGGAACAGGGCTGCAGTACTTC. It codes for CASSGTGLQYF. V and J are TRBV11-2 and TRBJ2-7; possible D gene TRBD1, 6 bases. CDR3 length equals 11 residues. Germline-derived CDR1 and CDR2 are SGHAT and FQNNGV. V was pared by 5 bases and J by 9 bases, with 11 bases between. The full variable domain, its missing parts supplied by reference TRBV11-2 and TRBJ2-7, is EAGVAQSPRYKIIEKRQSVAFWCNPISGHATLYWYQQILGQGPKLLIQFQNNGVVDDSQLPKDRFSAERLKGVDSTLKIQPAKLEDSAVYLCASSGTGLQYFGPGTRLTVT.

This clonotype was recorded many times. The gene calls are TRBV2 and TRBJ2-1, with TRBD2 matching over 11 bases. The CDR3 loop spans 14 amino acids. The V and J ends lost 5 bases and 7 bases, in that order; junction bases with no gene match: 4. Per the germline V gene, CDR1 is SNHLY and CDR2 is FYNNEI. The CDR3 DNA follows: TGTGCCAGCAGTAACGGACTAGCGGGTAATGAGCAGTTCTTC. Amino acids: CASSNGLAGNEQFF.

This clonotype was seen repeatedly, ten times or more. The V gene is TRBV12-3 or TRBV12-4, the J gene TRBJ1-3; D gene uncertain. The CDR3 loop spans 13 amino acids. Trimming shortened V by 6 bases and J by 4 bases, and 10 bases separated the two germline ends. DNA for the CDR3: TGTGCCAGCAGCCCTCCGGGGGGAAACACCATATATTTT. This gives the protein CASSPPGGNTIYF.

Ten or more counts support this clonotype. A junction boundary mismatches the germline segment, possibly from a read error. This chain links TRBV5-1 with TRBJ2-7, with 11 bases lining up with TRBD2. This CDR3 comprises 16 residues. Per the germline V gene, CDR1 is SGHRS and CDR2 is YFSETQ. CDR3 bases: TGTGCCAGCAGCTTGGGGCTAGCGGGAGGCTCCTACGAGCAGTACTTC. Encoded protein: CASSLGLAGGSYEQYF.

The V and J genes are TRBV7-8 and TRBJ2-3; D may be TRBD2 (6 bases). Trimming removed 5 bases at V and 2 bases at J, with 23 bases between. The length of the CDR3 is 18 residues. Germline V gene data show CDR1 as SGHVS and CDR2 as FQNEAQ. CDR3 amino acids: CASSRPLGGPQATDTQYF. The CDR3, as DNA: TGTGCCAGCAGCCGTCCTCTGGGAGGACCTCAGGCCACAGATACGCAGTATTTT.

The V call is TRBV18, the J call TRBJ1-2; D may be TRBD1 (6 bases). The V and J ends lost 4 bases and 4 bases respectively, with 19 bases between them. Germline assignment: CDR1 KGHSH and CDR2 LQKENI. This CDR3 contains 16 residues. CDR3 in amino acids: CASSRRDKVSGYGYTF. The DNA of the CDR3 is TGTGCCAGCTCACGCCGGGACAAAGTATCAGGCTATGGCTACACCTTC.

This clonotype has a handful of counts. The chain recombines TRBV3-1 with TRBJ2-5, with TRBD2 matching over 11 bases. Trimming cost V 2 bases and J 4 bases; bases outside gene matches: 9. The CDR3 spans 17 residues. Germline assignment: CDR1 LGHDT and CDR2 YNNKEL (reference sequence). In DNA, the CDR3 is TGTGCCAGCAGCCAAACTTTAGCGGGAGGGCAACGAGAGACCCAGTACTTC. Protein product: CASSQTLAGGQRETQYF.

Only a few counts were recorded for this clonotype. This sequence joins TRBV7-2 and TRBJ2-7, with D hard to call. Germline V CDR1 and CDR2: SGHTA, FQGNSA. Trimming removed 5 bases from V and 2 bases from J, with 10 bases in between. The CDR3 loop spans 13 amino acids. The CDR3 nucleotides read TGTGCCAGCAGCCCGTCCCCGGCCTACGAGCAGTACTTC. Its translation is CASSPSPAYEQYF.

This clonotype came up once. The V gene is TRBV20-1, the J gene TRBJ2-7; TRBD2 might be the D (6 bases). V dropped 1 base and J dropped 5 bases, with 18 bases sitting between them. This CDR3 is built from 15 residues. The germline V gene encodes CDR1 DFQATT and CDR2 SNEGSKA (reference sequence). The CDR3 coding sequence is TGCAGTGCTAGAGCGGTGGACGGGAGCATCAACGAGCAGTACTTC. Its protein product is CSARAVDGSINEQYF.

V and J are TRBV20-1 and TRBJ2-2; possible D gene TRBD2, 6 bases. This CDR3 has 15 amino acids. V dropped 5 bases and J dropped 1 base, with 14 bases sitting between them. CDR1 and CDR2 from the germline V gene are DFQATT and SNEGSKA (reference sequence). The CDR3 sequence is CSASSSDRNTGELFF. DNA for the CDR3: TGCAGTGCTTCTTCTAGCGACCGGAACACCGGGGAGCTGTTTTTT.

This clonotype was recorded a few times. The chain combines TRBV3-1 with TRBJ2-6; D is unclear. Germline V lookup: CDR1 LGHDT, CDR2 YNNKEL (reference sequence). CDR3 length: 15 amino acids. The V end lost 3 bases, the J end lost 0 bases, and 6 bases lay between the germline ends. The DNA of the CDR3 is TGTGCCAGCAGCCAGGATTACTCTGGGGCCAACGTCCTGACTTTC. This translates into CASSQDYSGANVLTF.

This clonotype has only a few counts. The chain employs TRBV7-2 and TRBJ1-2; perhaps TRBD1 as D (5 bases). Germline V gene lookup returns CDR1 SGHTA and CDR2 FQGNSA. This CDR3 region has 13 residues. Trimming cost V 6 bases and J 7 bases, with 15 bases left between them. CDR3 loop: CASSSRVGGGYTF. The CDR3 coding sequence is TGTGCCAGCAGTTCCAGGGTTGGCGGTGGCTACACCTTC. The whole variable domain, filled in from reference TRBV7-2 and TRBJ1-2, reads GAGVSQSPSNKVTEKGKDVELRCDPISGHTALYWYRQSLGQGLEFLIYFQGNSAPDKSGLPSDRFSAERTGGSVSTLTIQRTQQEDSAVYLCASSSRVGGGYTFGSGTRLTVV.

The V and J genes are TRBV11-2 and TRBJ2-6; 11 bases are shared with TRBD2. The CDR3 covers 19 residues. J lost 0 bases, V lost 4 bases, and 8 bases had no gene match. CDR1 is SGHAT, CDR2 FQNNGV, per germline. The CDR3 here is CASSSPTTSGTSGANVLTF. For the CDR3, the DNA is TGTGCCAGCAGCTCACCAACGACTAGCGGGACCTCTGGGGCCAACGTCCTGACTTTC.

The chain combines TRBV24-1 with TRBJ2-1, with 8 nucleotides matching TRBD2. Germline CDR1 is KGHDR and CDR2 is SFDVKD. The CDR3 loop spans 15 amino acids. J was trimmed by 4 bases and V by 7 bases; bases with no gene match: 8. DNA of the CDR3: TGTGCCACCAGCTTTAGCGGGAACAAGTACAATGAGCAGTTCTTC. It codes for CATSFSGNKYNEQFF.

This clonotype was observed a few times. This chain uses TRBV5-8 with TRBJ1-5; no reliable D call. The CDR3 totals 14 residues. The ends were cut back, 0 bases at V and 5 bases at J, with 9 bases in the middle. Germline V CDR1 and CDR2: SGHTS, YDEGEE. The CDR3 nucleotides read TGTGCCAGCAGCTTGGTTAGGGCGGATCAGCCCCAGCATTTT. It yields the protein CASSLVRADQPQHF.

This clonotype has just a few counts. The chain has TRBV19 and TRBJ2-2, with D hard to call. V was trimmed by 7 bases and J by 0 bases, leaving 9 bases between them. The CDR3 runs 14 residues. Germline V gene data show CDR1 as LNHDA and CDR2 as SQIVND (reference sequence). DNA of the CDR3: TGTGCCAGTATGGGCCGCGCGAACACCGGGGAGCTGTTTTTT. Amino acids: CASMGRANTGELFF. Together with reference TRBV19 and TRBJ2-2, the CDR3 gives the full variable domain: DGGITQSPKYLFRKEGQNVTLSCEQNLNHDAMYWYRQDPGQGLRLIYYSQIVNDFQKGDIAEGYSVSREKKESFPLTVTSAQKNPTAFYLCASMGRANTGELFFGEGSRLTVL.

The chain's CDR3 is CASTPGTGNPYEQYF. CDR3 DNA: TGCGCCAGCACCCCAGGGACAGGGAACCCCTACGAGCAGTACTTC. The chain is built from TRBV5-1 and TRBJ2-7; TRBD1 aligns across 9 bases. Germline V gene data show CDR1 as SGHRS and CDR2 as YFSETQ. The CDR3 is 15 amino acids. With V trimmed by 6 bases and J by 2 bases, 9 bases remained unmatched.

The CDR3 nucleotides read TGCGCCAGCAGGGCCCTTAGTGGAAACACCATATATTTT. As protein: CASRALSGNTIYF. V is TRBV23-1 and J is TRBJ1-3; D unresolved. TRBV23-1 is filed as an ORF, its function uncertain. The CDR3 length is 13 residues. The V end lost 6 bases, the J end lost 3 bases, and 9 bases lay between the germline ends.

The rearrangement uses TRBV12-3 or TRBV12-4 and TRBJ2-2; 12 bases are shared with TRBD1. CDR3 length equals 15 residues. V gave up 7 bases and J gave up 5 bases; unmatched junction bases: 5. Here the CDR3 reads CASNRDRGRTGELFF. The CDR3 DNA reads as TGTGCCAGCAATCGGGACAGGGGGCGAACCGGGGAGCTGTTTTTT.

The chain links TRBV5-8 to TRBJ2-2; maybe TRBD2 (6 bases). Germline V gene sequence: CDR1 SGHTS, CDR2 YDEGEE. The ends were cut back, 6 bases at V and 2 bases at J, with 17 bases in the middle. The length of the CDR3 is 16 residues. CDR3 amino acids: CASTPLRDSNTGELFF. The CDR3 nucleotides read TGTGCCAGCACCCCGTTGAGGGACTCCAACACCGGGGAGCTGTTTTTT.

A few counts support this clonotype. The chain carries TRBV6-2 or TRBV6-3 and TRBJ1-4; 7 bases are a match to TRBD1. The CDR3 runs 15 residues. Germline V CDR1 and CDR2: MNHEY, SVGEGT. V shed 6 bases and J 6 bases; nucleotides not matched to a gene: 10. The CDR3 here is CASSDGRQGDEKLFF. Written as DNA, the CDR3 is TGTGCCAGCAGCGACGGACGGCAGGGGGATGAAAAACTGTTTTTT.

This chain links TRBV28 with TRBJ2-2, with D unclear. V lost 3 bases and J 4 bases, leaving 9 bases between the germline ends. CDR3 size: 14 residues. Per the germline V gene, CDR1 is MDHEN and CDR2 is SYDVKM. The CDR3 here is CASSFLGRTGELFF. The CDR3 bases are TGTGCCAGCAGTTTCCTCGGGCGCACCGGGGAGCTGTTTTTT.